Below, one T cell receptor beta chain is given with its context. Its specificity is not known. Both 60 Vbeta primers and 13 Jbeta primers went into the PCR. Only in-frame clones appear in the TCRdb table, and some are missing; sequencing was by immunoSEQ multiplex PCR. There are roughly 100,000 clones in the sample; 75% occur only once, and around 2.6% lies in the top ten. The data stem from a study of cytomegalovirus exposure and HLA in healthy donors. Study-level findings and limits: Cytomegalovirus status was reportedly diagnosed by the classifier with high specificity and sensitivity. Across donors, presence/absence analyses took sequencing depth to be roughly uniform.

V dropped 0 bases and J dropped 0; count of bases not matched to a gene: 1. Germline V lookup: CDR1 SGDLS, CDR2 YYNGEE. The CDR3 runs to 18 residues. The clonotype comes from a male donor in good health and CMV-seropositive. The sample consisted of PBMCs. This chain links TRBV9 with TRBJ2-1, with 15 bases fitting TRBD2. The CDR3 sequence: CASSVGTSGGVSYNEQFF. In DNA, the CDR3 is TGTGCCAGCAGCGTAGGGACTAGCGGGGGGGTCTCCTACAATGAGCAGTTCTTC.